This is a list of T cell receptor beta chains from one sample in a study of regulatory T cells in long-lasting Graves disease. One entry per CDR3 protein, called by TCRdb with MiXCR from the multiplex PCR reads. Here the sample spans 500,000 to 700,000 distinct CDR3 sequences, 15% to 20% being singletons. These data were also reused for a study on T cells in Graves' hyperthyroidism and ophthalmopathy.

This sample comprised peripheral blood mononuclear cells (PBMCs), obtained at new diagnosis, from a patient treated with antithyroid drugs. The receptors derive from a woman aged 25-40 years with Graves disease. Both conserved end residues are part of each CDR3. A D gene is named only where the DNA matches it firmly. Rows may omit the clone size; those that give it use once, few, many or a size class.

J gene: TRBJ2-5; D gene: NA; clone size: few; V gene: TRBV18; CDR3 DNA: TGTGCCAGCTCACCACCAGGCAGGCGTCATGCGGAGACCCAGTACTTC; CDR3 protein: CASSPPGRRHAETQYF
J gene: TRBJ2-5; D gene: TRBD1; clone size: NA; V gene: TRBV29-1; CDR3 DNA: TGCAGCGTCCCTCCTGGGGACAGAGCCGTCGGAGAGACCCAGTACTTC; CDR3 protein: CSVPPGDRAVGETQYF
J gene: TRBJ2-2; D gene: TRBD2; clone size: many; V gene: TRBV2; CDR3 DNA: TGTGCCAGCAGTGCACTAGCGGGAGGGGCCGGGGAGCTGTTTTTT; CDR3 protein: CASSALAGGAGELFF
J gene: TRBJ2-1; D gene: TRBD2; clone size: NA; V gene: TRBV6-9; CDR3 DNA: TGTGCCAGCAGTTCAGGGGGACTAGCGGCTTTCTCCTACAATGAGCAGTTCTTC; CDR3 protein: CASSSGGLAAFSYNEQFF
J gene: TRBJ2-5; D gene: NA; clone size: many; V gene: TRBV20-1; CDR3 DNA: TGCAGTGTCAGAGAGGCTCCCGAATATGAGACCCAGTACTTC; CDR3 protein: CSVREAPEYETQYF
J gene: TRBJ1-5; D gene: NA; clone size: few; V gene: TRBV14; CDR3 DNA: TGTGCCAGCAGCCTAACCCTCCCGGGGAGTCAGTCAGTTGGAAATCAGCCCCAGCATTTT; CDR3 protein: CASSLTLPGSQSVGNQPQHF
J gene: TRBJ1-1; D gene: TRBD1; clone size: many; V gene: TRBV7-9; CDR3 DNA: TGTGCCAGCAAATATGACAGGGTCGGAAACACTGAAGCTTTCTTT; CDR3 protein: CASKYDRVGNTEAFF
J gene: TRBJ1-5; D gene: NA; clone size: NA; V gene: TRBV19; CDR3 DNA: TGTGCCAGTAGAACAGCCTACTATAGCAATCAGCCCCAGCATTTT; CDR3 protein: CASRTAYYSNQPQHF
J gene: TRBJ2-3; D gene: TRBD2; clone size: few; V gene: TRBV30; CDR3 DNA: TGTGCCTGGACTAGCGGGAATGCAGATACGCAGTATTTT; CDR3 protein: CAWTSGNADTQYF
J gene: TRBJ2-1; D gene: TRBD2; clone size: NA; V gene: TRBV4-1; CDR3 DNA: TGCGCCAGCAGCCAAGAACTAGCGGGAGTCCACAATGAGCAGTTCTTC; CDR3 protein: CASSQELAGVHNEQFF
J gene: TRBJ1-5; D gene: NA; clone size: many; V gene: TRBV3-1; CDR3 DNA: TGTGCCAGCAGCCAAACAGGGTTTCAAAATCAGCCCCAGCATTTT; CDR3 protein: CASSQTGFQNQPQHF
J gene: TRBJ2-1; D gene: TRBD2; clone size: few; V gene: TRBV12-3/TRBV12-4; CDR3 DNA: TGTGCCAGCATCCCCAGCGGGAGGGCCTTTGGGTACGGTTTCTTC; CDR3 protein: CASIPSGRAFGYGFF
J gene: TRBJ1-2; D gene: NA; clone size: many; V gene: TRBV20-1; CDR3 DNA: TGCAGTGCTAGCCAGGGGCAAACTAACTATGGCTACACCTTC; CDR3 protein: CSASQGQTNYGYTF
J gene: TRBJ1-3; D gene: TRBD1; clone size: few; V gene: TRBV7-2; CDR3 DNA: TGTGCCAGCAGCTTAGGAAGGGGGCGGTCTGGAAACACCATATATTTT; CDR3 protein: CASSLGRGRSGNTIYF
J gene: TRBJ2-7; D gene: NA; clone size: few; V gene: TRBV4-2; CDR3 DNA: TGTGCCAGCAGCCAGGATTATTCCTACGAGCAGTACTTC; CDR3 protein: CASSQDYSYEQYF
J gene: TRBJ2-3; D gene: NA; clone size: few; V gene: TRBV7-3; CDR3 DNA: TGTGCCAGCAGCTTAGGCCCAGGGGTAGATACGCAGTATTTT; CDR3 protein: CASSLGPGVDTQYF
J gene: TRBJ1-5; D gene: NA; clone size: few; V gene: TRBV19; CDR3 DNA: TGTGCCAGTAGTAGCCAGGCCGCCTATCAGCCCCAGCATTTT; CDR3 protein: CASSSQAAYQPQHF
J gene: TRBJ2-5; D gene: TRBD2; clone size: NA; V gene: TRBV5-1; CDR3 DNA: TGCGCCAGCAGCACGACTAGTTTAGCGGGAGAGACCCAGTACTTC; CDR3 protein: CASSTTSLAGETQYF
J gene: TRBJ2-1; D gene: TRBD2; clone size: NA; V gene: TRBV12-3/TRBV12-4; CDR3 DNA: TGTGCCAGCAGTCTGCGGGGGGGTAGGTTCTTC; CDR3 protein: CASSLRGGRFF
J gene: TRBJ2-1; D gene: TRBD2; clone size: many; V gene: TRBV7-3; CDR3 DNA: TGTGCCAGCAGCACGACTAGCGGGAATTACAATGAGCAGTTCTTC; CDR3 protein: CASSTTSGNYNEQFF
J gene: TRBJ2-1; D gene: NA; clone size: NA; V gene: TRBV12-3/TRBV12-4; CDR3 DNA: TGTGCCAGTCTCGGGGGCTCCTACAATGAGCAGTTCTTC; CDR3 protein: CASLGGSYNEQFF
J gene: TRBJ1-1; D gene: NA; clone size: NA; V gene: TRBV5-6; CDR3 DNA: TGTGCCAGCAGCTTGCGATTCGGAGGGGGGGTTGAAGCTTTCTTT; CDR3 protein: CASSLRFGGGVEAFF
J gene: TRBJ2-3; D gene: NA; clone size: few; V gene: TRBV3-1; CDR3 DNA: TGTGCCAGCAGCCTCCAGGGTATCACAGATACGCAGTATTTT; CDR3 protein: CASSLQGITDTQYF
J gene: TRBJ1-2; D gene: NA; clone size: few; V gene: TRBV3-1; CDR3 DNA: TGTGCCAGCAGCCAAGACGGATTTTCCGGTGGCTACACCTTC; CDR3 protein: CASSQDGFSGGYTF
J gene: TRBJ1-2; D gene: TRBD1; clone size: many; V gene: TRBV5-1; CDR3 DNA: TGCGCCAGCAGCGGGGGAGGGGGCCTGACGGCCTATGGCTACACCTTC; CDR3 protein: CASSGGGGLTAYGYTF
J gene: TRBJ1-6; D gene: NA; clone size: few; V gene: TRBV6-2/TRBV6-3; CDR3 DNA: TGTGCCAGCACCCGGACCTCTAATTCACCCCTCCACTTT; CDR3 protein: CASTRTSNSPLHF
J gene: TRBJ1-2; D gene: NA; clone size: many; V gene: TRBV29-1; CDR3 DNA: TGCAGCGTTGCGGATGGGGCGTTGGGGTATGGCTACACCTTC; CDR3 protein: CSVADGALGYGYTF
J gene: TRBJ1-5; D gene: NA; clone size: NA; V gene: TRBV30; CDR3 DNA: TGTGCCTGGAGTCCAGGGTTGGGGCCCCAGCATTTT; CDR3 protein: CAWSPGLGPQHF
J gene: TRBJ1-5; D gene: NA; clone size: many; V gene: TRBV2; CDR3 DNA: TGTGCCAGCAGTCCGGGACGGCAAAATCAGCCCCAGCATTTT; CDR3 protein: CASSPGRQNQPQHF
J gene: TRBJ2-2; D gene: NA; clone size: few; V gene: TRBV5-5; CDR3 DNA: TGTGCCAGCAGCTTTTACGCGAACACCGGGGAGCTGTTTTTT; CDR3 protein: CASSFYANTGELFF
J gene: TRBJ2-6; D gene: TRBD1; clone size: NA; V gene: TRBV5-1; CDR3 DNA: TGCGCCAGCAGCTTGGGACCACAGGGGGCTGGAGGGGCCAACGTCCTGACTTTC; CDR3 protein: CASSLGPQGAGGANVLTF
J gene: TRBJ2-7; D gene: NA; clone size: many; V gene: TRBV3-1; CDR3 DNA: TGTGCCAGCAGAAGGGTTAGCGGCGACTACGAGCAGTACTTC; CDR3 protein: CASRRVSGDYEQYF
J gene: TRBJ2-3; D gene: NA; clone size: NA; V gene: TRBV7-6; CDR3 DNA: TGTGCCAGCAGCCCTAACGGAGGGAGCACAGATACGCAGTATTTT; CDR3 protein: CASSPNGGSTDTQYF
J gene: TRBJ2-2; D gene: NA; clone size: many; V gene: TRBV12-3/TRBV12-4; CDR3 DNA: TGTGCCAGCAGTGTACATGGGGGGACAAGCGGGGAGCTGTTTTTT; CDR3 protein: CASSVHGGTSGELFF
J gene: TRBJ1-5; D gene: TRBD1; clone size: NA; V gene: TRBV19; CDR3 DNA: TGTGCCAGTAGTAAGGCCAGGGGGATACAGCCCCAGCATTTT; CDR3 protein: CASSKARGIQPQHF
J gene: TRBJ2-7; D gene: NA; clone size: NA; V gene: TRBV28; CDR3 DNA: TGTGCCAGCAGTCCCATCGGGGGCTTCGGCGGAACCTACGAGCAGTACTTC; CDR3 protein: CASSPIGGFGGTYEQYF
J gene: TRBJ2-2; D gene: NA; clone size: many; V gene: TRBV2; CDR3 DNA: TGTGCCAGCAGTGAAGAGCGGAACACCGGGGAGCTGTTTTTT; CDR3 protein: CASSEERNTGELFF
J gene: TRBJ2-1; D gene: TRBD2; clone size: NA; V gene: TRBV7-3; CDR3 DNA: TGTGCCAGCAGCTATGGACTAGCGGGATCCTACAATGAGCAGTTCTTC; CDR3 protein: CASSYGLAGSYNEQFF
J gene: TRBJ2-7; D gene: NA; clone size: many; V gene: TRBV6-5; CDR3 DNA: TGTGCCAGCAGTTGGGGAGGTTACGACATCGAGCAGTACTTC; CDR3 protein: CASSWGGYDIEQYF
J gene: TRBJ1-5; D gene: NA; clone size: NA; V gene: TRBV27; CDR3 DNA: TGTGCCGGCAGTTCCCTCCCTGGTCAGCCCCAGCATTTT; CDR3 protein: CAGSSLPGQPQHF
J gene: TRBJ1-1; D gene: TRBD1; clone size: NA; V gene: TRBV19; CDR3 DNA: TGTGCCAGTAGTATTTCTCTGGGACAGCAAAACACTGAAGCTTTCTTT; CDR3 protein: CASSISLGQQNTEAFF
J gene: TRBJ2-7; D gene: NA; clone size: many; V gene: TRBV14; CDR3 DNA: TGTGCCAGCAGCCAAGCCCTCTTCCACGAGCAGTACTTC; CDR3 protein: CASSQALFHEQYF
J gene: TRBJ2-2; D gene: TRBD2; clone size: many; V gene: TRBV2; CDR3 DNA: TGTGCCAGCAGTGTTGGTCGGCTAGCGGGCAACACCGGGGAGCTGTTTTTT; CDR3 protein: CASSVGRLAGNTGELFF
J gene: TRBJ1-3; D gene: NA; clone size: few; V gene: TRBV27; CDR3 DNA: TGTGCCAGCAGTCCCCGACAGACTTTCTCTGGAAACACCATATATTTT; CDR3 protein: CASSPRQTFSGNTIYF
J gene: TRBJ2-7; D gene: NA; clone size: many; V gene: TRBV2; CDR3 DNA: TGTGCCAGCATGGCTTCCTACGAGCAGTACTTC; CDR3 protein: CASMASYEQYF
J gene: TRBJ1-2; D gene: NA; clone size: many; V gene: TRBV27; CDR3 DNA: TGTGCCAGCAGCTCCAATGCCCTCATAACCTATGGCTACACCTTC; CDR3 protein: CASSSNALITYGYTF
J gene: TRBJ2-2; D gene: NA; clone size: many; V gene: TRBV28; CDR3 DNA: TGTGCCAGCAGTTTATCCGGGACATCCAGAAACACCGGGGAGCTGTTTTTT; CDR3 protein: CASSLSGTSRNTGELFF
J gene: TRBJ1-1; D gene: NA; clone size: many; V gene: TRBV14; CDR3 DNA: TGTGCCAGCAGCCGAAAAGGGGACACTGAAGCTTTCTTT; CDR3 protein: CASSRKGDTEAFF
J gene: TRBJ2-2; D gene: NA; clone size: NA; V gene: TRBV3-1; CDR3 DNA: TGTGCCAGCAACCTCGGGCAGCCGACCACCGGGGAGCTGTTTTTT; CDR3 protein: CASNLGQPTTGELFF
J gene: TRBJ2-4; D gene: NA; clone size: NA; V gene: TRBV20-1; CDR3 DNA: TGCAGTGCTAGAGATTCGTCCAGCAATAAAGCCAAAAACATTCAGTACTTC; CDR3 protein: CSARDSSSNKAKNIQYF
J gene: TRBJ2-1; D gene: NA; clone size: many; V gene: TRBV2; CDR3 DNA: TGTGCCAGCAGTGAACAGGGGGGTTCATACAATGAGCAGTTCTTC; CDR3 protein: CASSEQGGSYNEQFF
J gene: TRBJ1-5; D gene: NA; clone size: NA; V gene: TRBV20-1; CDR3 DNA: TGCAGTGCCCTGGACACCTCTGATCAGCCCCAGCATTTT; CDR3 protein: CSALDTSDQPQHF
J gene: TRBJ1-5; D gene: TRBD1; clone size: many; V gene: TRBV27; CDR3 DNA: TGTGCCAGCAGTTTATGGGCCGGGACAGGGGTCAATCAGCCCCAGCATTTT; CDR3 protein: CASSLWAGTGVNQPQHF
J gene: TRBJ2-3; D gene: NA; clone size: few; V gene: TRBV7-3; CDR3 DNA: TGTGCCAGCAGCTTAACGCCCGGGGCCCGAGATACGCAGTATTTT; CDR3 protein: CASSLTPGARDTQYF
J gene: TRBJ1-1; D gene: NA; clone size: many; V gene: TRBV11-2; CDR3 DNA: TGTGCCAGCAGCTTAGTCGGGGGCGACACTGAAGCTTTCTTT; CDR3 protein: CASSLVGGDTEAFF
J gene: TRBJ2-2; D gene: NA; clone size: few; V gene: TRBV5-4; CDR3 DNA: TGTGCCAGCAGCTTAAGCGAGGGCACCGGGGAGCTGTTTTTT; CDR3 protein: CASSLSEGTGELFF
J gene: TRBJ2-3; D gene: NA; clone size: NA; V gene: TRBV3-1; CDR3 DNA: TGTGCCACCCGGCAGGGTGGGACAGATACGCAGTATTTT; CDR3 protein: CATRQGGTDTQYF
J gene: TRBJ2-1; D gene: TRBD2; clone size: few; V gene: TRBV28; CDR3 DNA: TGTGCCAGCAGTTTCCTAGGACTAGCGATTACCGACAATGAGCAGTTCTTC; CDR3 protein: CASSFLGLAITDNEQFF
J gene: TRBJ2-1; D gene: NA; clone size: many; V gene: TRBV28; CDR3 DNA: TGTGCCAGCAGTCCCCGTCAGGGGGGGAATGAGCAGTTCTTC; CDR3 protein: CASSPRQGGNEQFF
J gene: TRBJ1-5; D gene: NA; clone size: NA; V gene: TRBV6-2/TRBV6-3; CDR3 DNA: TGTGCCAGCAGTATTCGGGGGCGAGGGGAACAGCCCCAGCATTTT; CDR3 protein: CASSIRGRGEQPQHF